This T cell receptor beta chain was obtained from a study of OX40 agonist ivuxolimab in advanced cancers. Turning to the study itself: In three patients, partial responses were observed, one with hepatocellular carcinoma and two with cutaneous melanoma. Overall study results and limits: Expanded clones belonging to CD8+ T cells outnumbered, on average, those of CD4+.

Of note for this clone: The antigen is not known.

Here immunoSEQ multiplex PCR was the method, and the copy in TCRdb shows in-frame clones only, minus some. The table records over 80,000 clones, roughly four fifths of them present only once. Blood sampling took place at baseline, cycle 4 day 1, and cycle 7 day 1. The CDR3 consists of 13 residues. Per the germline V gene, CDR1 is SGHRS and CDR2 is YFSETQ. Deletions cut 5 bases from V and 2 bases from J, with 11 bases between. The clonotype comes from an adult with an advanced solid tumor such as melanoma, head and neck, liver or kidney cancer. Here the sequenced sample was CD4+ or CD8+ T cells sorted from blood, taken in a trial of the OX40 agonist ivuxolimab. The chain employs TRBV5-1 and TRBJ2-7; D is uncertain. The CDR3 region has the DNA TGCGCCAGCAGATGGACCCCTCCCTACGAGCAGTACTTC. Protein sequence: CASRWTPPYEQYF.